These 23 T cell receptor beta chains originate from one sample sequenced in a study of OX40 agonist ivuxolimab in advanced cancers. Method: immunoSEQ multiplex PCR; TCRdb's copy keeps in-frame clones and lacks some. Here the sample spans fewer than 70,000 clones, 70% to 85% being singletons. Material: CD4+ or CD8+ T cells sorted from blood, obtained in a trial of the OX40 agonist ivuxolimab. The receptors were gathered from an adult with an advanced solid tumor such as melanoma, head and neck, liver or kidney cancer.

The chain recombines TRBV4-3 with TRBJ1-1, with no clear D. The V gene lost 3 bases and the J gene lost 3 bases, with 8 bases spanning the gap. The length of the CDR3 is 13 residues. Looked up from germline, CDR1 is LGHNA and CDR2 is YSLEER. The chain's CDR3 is CASSHIRYTEAFF. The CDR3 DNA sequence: TGCGCCAGCAGCCATATCAGATACACTGAAGCTTTCTTT.

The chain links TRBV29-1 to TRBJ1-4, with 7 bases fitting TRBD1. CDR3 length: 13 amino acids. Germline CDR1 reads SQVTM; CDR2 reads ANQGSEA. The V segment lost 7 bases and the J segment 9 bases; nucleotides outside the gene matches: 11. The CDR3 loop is CSAGHEGGQKLFF. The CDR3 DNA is TGCAGCGCGGGACACGAAGGGGGCCAAAAACTGTTTTTT.

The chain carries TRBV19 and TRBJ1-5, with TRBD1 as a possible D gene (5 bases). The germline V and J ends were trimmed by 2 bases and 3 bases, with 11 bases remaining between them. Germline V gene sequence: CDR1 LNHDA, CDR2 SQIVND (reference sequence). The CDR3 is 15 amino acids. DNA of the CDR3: TGTGCCAGTAGTATACAATGGGGCTACAATCAGCCCCAGCATTTT. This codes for CASSIQWGYNQPQHF.

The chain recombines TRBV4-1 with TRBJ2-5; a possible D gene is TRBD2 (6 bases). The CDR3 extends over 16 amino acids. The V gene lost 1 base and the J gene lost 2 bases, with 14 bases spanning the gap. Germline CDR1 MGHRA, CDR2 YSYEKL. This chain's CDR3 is CASSQGDQGGQETQYF. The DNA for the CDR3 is TGCGCCAGCAGCCAAGGAGATCAGGGAGGACAAGAGACCCAGTACTTC.

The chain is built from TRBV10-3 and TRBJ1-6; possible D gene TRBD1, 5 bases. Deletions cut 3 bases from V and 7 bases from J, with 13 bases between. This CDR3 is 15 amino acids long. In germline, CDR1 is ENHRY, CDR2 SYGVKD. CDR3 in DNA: TGTGCCATCAGTGATGTCGGGCAGGGAAATTCACCCCTCCACTTT. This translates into CAISDVGQGNSPLHF.

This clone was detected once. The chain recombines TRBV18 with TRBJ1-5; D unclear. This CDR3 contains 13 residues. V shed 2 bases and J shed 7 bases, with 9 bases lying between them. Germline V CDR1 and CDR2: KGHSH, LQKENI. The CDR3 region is CASSPEFGQPQHF. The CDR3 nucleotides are TGTGCCAGCTCACCAGAGTTTGGGCAGCCCCAGCATTTT.

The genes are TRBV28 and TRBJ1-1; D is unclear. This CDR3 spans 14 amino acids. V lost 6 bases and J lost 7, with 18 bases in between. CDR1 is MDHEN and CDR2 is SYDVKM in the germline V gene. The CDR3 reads CASSLPGLAYEAFF. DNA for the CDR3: TGTGCCAGCAGCCTGCCCGGGCTAGCATATGAAGCTTTCTTT.

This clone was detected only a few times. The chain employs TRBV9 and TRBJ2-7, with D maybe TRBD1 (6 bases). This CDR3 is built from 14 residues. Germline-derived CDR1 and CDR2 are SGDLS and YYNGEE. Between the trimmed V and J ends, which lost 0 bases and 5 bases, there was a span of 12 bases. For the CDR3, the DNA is TGTGCCAGCAGCGTAGATTCCAGGGGCCACGAGCAGTACTTC. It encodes CASSVDSRGHEQYF.

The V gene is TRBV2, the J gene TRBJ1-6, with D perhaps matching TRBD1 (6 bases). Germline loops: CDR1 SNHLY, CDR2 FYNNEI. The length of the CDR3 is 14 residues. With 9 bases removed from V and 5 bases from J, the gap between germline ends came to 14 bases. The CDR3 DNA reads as TGTGCCAGTTGGCGACAGGTGGATAATTCACCCCTCCACTTT. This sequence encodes CASWRQVDNSPLHF.

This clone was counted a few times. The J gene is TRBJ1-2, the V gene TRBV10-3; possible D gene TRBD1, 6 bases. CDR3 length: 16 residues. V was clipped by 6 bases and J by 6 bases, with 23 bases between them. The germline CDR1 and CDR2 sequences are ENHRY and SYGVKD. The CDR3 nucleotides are TGTGCCATCAGAACGGGACCCTCTCCAGGGGAAGATGGCTACACCTTC. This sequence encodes CAIRTGPSPGEDGYTF.

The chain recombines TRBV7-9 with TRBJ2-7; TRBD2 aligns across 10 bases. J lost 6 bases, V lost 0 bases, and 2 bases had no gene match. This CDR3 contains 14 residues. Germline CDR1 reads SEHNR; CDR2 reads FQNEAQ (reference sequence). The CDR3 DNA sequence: TGTGCCAGCAGCTTAGCTAGCGGGGGGTTCGAGCAGTACTTC. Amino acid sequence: CASSLASGGFEQYF. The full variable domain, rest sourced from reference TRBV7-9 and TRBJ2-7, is DTGVSQNPRHKITKRGQNVTFRCDPISEHNRLYWYRQTLGQGPEFLTYFQNEAQLEKSRLLSDRFSAERPKGSFSTLEIQRTEQGDSAMYLCASSLASGGFEQYFGPGTRLTVT.

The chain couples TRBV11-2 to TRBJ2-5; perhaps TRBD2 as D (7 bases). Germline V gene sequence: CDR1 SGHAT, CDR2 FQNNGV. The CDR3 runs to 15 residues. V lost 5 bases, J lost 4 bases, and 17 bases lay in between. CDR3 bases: TGTGCCAGCAGCCCAAGGGGGGGATGGGGAGAGACCCAGTACTTC. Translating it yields CASSPRGGWGETQYF. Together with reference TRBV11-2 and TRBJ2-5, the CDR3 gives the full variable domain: EAGVAQSPRYKIIEKRQSVAFWCNPISGHATLYWYQQILGQGPKLLIQFQNNGVVDDSQLPKDRFSAERLKGVDSTLKIQPAKLEDSAVYLCASSPRGGWGETQYFGPGTRLLVL.

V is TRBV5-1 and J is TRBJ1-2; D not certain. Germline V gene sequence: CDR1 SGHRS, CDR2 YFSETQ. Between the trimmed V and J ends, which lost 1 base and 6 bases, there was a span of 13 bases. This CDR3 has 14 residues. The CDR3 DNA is TGCGCCAGCAGCTTGTCTTATGCGGGAGATGGCTACACCTTC. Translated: CASSLSYAGDGYTF.

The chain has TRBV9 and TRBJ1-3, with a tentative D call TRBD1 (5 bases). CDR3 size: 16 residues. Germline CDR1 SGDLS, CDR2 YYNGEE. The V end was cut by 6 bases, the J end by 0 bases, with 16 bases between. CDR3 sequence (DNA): TGTGCCAGCAACAGCGGGACGGCAAACTCTGGAAACACCATATATTTT. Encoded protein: CASNSGTANSGNTIYF. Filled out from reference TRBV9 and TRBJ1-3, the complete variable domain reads DSGVTQTPKHLITATGQRVTLRCSPRSGDLSVYWYQQSLDQGLQFLIQYYNGEERAKGNILERFSAQQFPDLHSELNLSSLELGDSALYFCASNSGTANSGNTIYFGEGSWLTVV.

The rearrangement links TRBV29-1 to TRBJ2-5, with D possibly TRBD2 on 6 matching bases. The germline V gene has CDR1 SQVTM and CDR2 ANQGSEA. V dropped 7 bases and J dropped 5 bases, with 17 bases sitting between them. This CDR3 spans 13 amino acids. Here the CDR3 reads CSATLRSGETQYF. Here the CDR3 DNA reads TGCAGCGCCACCCTGAGAAGCGGGGAGACCCAGTACTTC.

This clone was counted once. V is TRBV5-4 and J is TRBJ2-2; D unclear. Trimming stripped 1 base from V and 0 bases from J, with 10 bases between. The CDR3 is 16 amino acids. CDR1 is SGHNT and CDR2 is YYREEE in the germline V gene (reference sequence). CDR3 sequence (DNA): TGTGCCAGCAGCTTGAATCAGGCCTCGAACACCGGGGAGCTGTTTTTT. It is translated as CASSLNQASNTGELFF.

DNA of the CDR3: TGTGCCAGCTCCCTGGACAGGGGGCGAGATACGCAGTATTTT. Protein sequence: CASSLDRGRDTQYF. This chain connects TRBV18 to TRBJ2-3; 11 positions match TRBD1. V dropped 6 bases and J dropped 5; count of bases not matched to a gene: 4. The CDR3 is 14 amino acids. CDR1 and CDR2 from the germline V gene are KGHSH and LQKENI. The full variable domain, its missing parts supplied by reference TRBV18 and TRBJ2-3, is NAGVMQNPRHLVRRRGQEARLRCSPMKGHSHVYWYRQLPEEGLKFMVYLQKENIIDESGMPKERFSAEFPKEGPSILRIQQVVRGDSAAYFCASSLDRGRDTQYFGPGTRLTVL.

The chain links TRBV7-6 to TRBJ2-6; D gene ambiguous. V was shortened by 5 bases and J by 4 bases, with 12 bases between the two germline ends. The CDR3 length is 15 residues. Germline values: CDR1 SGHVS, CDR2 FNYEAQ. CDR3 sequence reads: CASSQAKLGANVLTF. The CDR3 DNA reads TGTGCCAGCAGCCAGGCGAAGCTAGGGGCCAACGTCCTGACTTTC.

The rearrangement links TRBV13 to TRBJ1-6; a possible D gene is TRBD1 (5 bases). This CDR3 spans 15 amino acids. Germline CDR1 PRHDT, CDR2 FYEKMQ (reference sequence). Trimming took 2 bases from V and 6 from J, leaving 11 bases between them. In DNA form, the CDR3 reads TGTGCCAGCAGCTTACCGGGGCTTCGTAATTCACCCCTCCACTTT. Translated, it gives CASSLPGLRNSPLHF.

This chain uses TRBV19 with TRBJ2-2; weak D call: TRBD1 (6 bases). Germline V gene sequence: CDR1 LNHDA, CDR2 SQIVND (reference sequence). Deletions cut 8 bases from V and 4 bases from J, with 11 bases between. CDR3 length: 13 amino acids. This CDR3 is CASLGATTGELFF. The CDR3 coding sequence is TGTGCCAGTCTGGGGGCGACCACCGGGGAGCTGTTTTTT.

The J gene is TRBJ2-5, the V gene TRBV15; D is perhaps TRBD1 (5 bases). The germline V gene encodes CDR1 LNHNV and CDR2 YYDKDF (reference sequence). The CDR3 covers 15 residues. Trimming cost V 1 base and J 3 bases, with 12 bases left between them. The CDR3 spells CATSRGGRSEETQYF. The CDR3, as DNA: TGTGCCACCAGCAGAGGGGGCAGGTCCGAAGAGACCCAGTACTTC.

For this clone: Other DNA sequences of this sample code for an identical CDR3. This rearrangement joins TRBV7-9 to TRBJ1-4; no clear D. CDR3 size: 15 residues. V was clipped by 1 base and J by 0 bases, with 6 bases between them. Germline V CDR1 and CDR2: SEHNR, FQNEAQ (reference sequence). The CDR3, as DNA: TGTGCCAGCAGCTTAGAGCGGGCAACTAATGAAAAACTGTTTTTT. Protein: CASSLERATNEKLFF.

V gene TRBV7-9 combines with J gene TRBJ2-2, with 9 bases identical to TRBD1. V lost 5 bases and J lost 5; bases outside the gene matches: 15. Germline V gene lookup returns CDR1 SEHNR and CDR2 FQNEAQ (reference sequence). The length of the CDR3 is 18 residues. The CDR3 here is CASSPRGTGTSVTGELFF. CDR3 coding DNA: TGTGCCAGCAGCCCCCGGGGGACAGGGACATCTGTGACCGGGGAGCTGTTTTTT.